This TCR beta chain was retrieved from a study of molecular identifiers for immune sequencing clone quantification. Germline CDR1 is MNHNS and CDR2 is SASEGT. This CDR3 is built from 14 residues. On this clonotype itself: One end of the junction fails to match germline, which may point to a read error.

TCRdb recomputed calls from the PCR reads with MiXCR, one row per CDR3 protein. This sample has about 510,000 distinct CDR3 sequences; 20% to 25% occur once, and the top ten carry about 0.8%. Specimen: naive CD8+ T cells from blood, with Jurkat cell RNA spiked in. Subset meaning: FACS-sorted CD8+CD4-CCR7+CD45RA+ naive T cells. V and J are TRBV6-1 and TRBJ2-7, with D possibly TRBD2 on 6 matching bases. The clonotype was recovered from a human donor in good health. Some libraries in this study had Jurkat cell RNA spiked in. The CDR3 DNA reads as TGTACCAGCAGTGTCGGGGGAGAATACTACGAGCAGTACTTC. Protein sequence: CTSSVGGEYYEQYF.